These T cell receptor beta chains were read from a single sample in a study of cytomegalovirus exposure and HLA in healthy donors. Repertoires were generated with immunoSEQ multiplex PCR, while TCRdb's copy carries only in-frame clones and drops some. The sample shows about 89,000 clones, around 85% of them seen only once. Sequences were obtained from PBMCs. All receptors come from a man aged 30 to 39 in good health and CMV-seronegative. The CDR3 runs from the conserved cysteine through the conserved F or W. D genes are given only for firm matches. Clone size is given for some rows only: seen once, a few or many times, or a class if the clone is expanded.

clone size	J gene	V gene	D gene	CDR3 DNA	CDR3 protein
NA	TRBJ1-6	TRBV19	NA	TGTGCCAGTAGTGACCAACAGGGTAGCTCCTATAATTCACCCCTCCACTTT	CASSDQQGSSYNSPLHF
NA	TRBJ1-1	TRBV5-4	TRBD1	TGTGCCAGCAGCTGGACAGGGGTCACGAACACTGAAGCTTTCTTT	CASSWTGVTNTEAFF
NA	TRBJ1-2	TRBV30	NA	TGTGCCTGGAGTGTACCTCAGCTCTCAGCGGGCTACACCTTC	CAWSVPQLSAGYTF
few	TRBJ1-1	TRBV9	TRBD1	TGTGCCAGCAGCGTAGCTATCGACAGGGGAAACACTGAAGCTTTCTTT	CASSVAIDRGNTEAFF
NA	TRBJ2-7	TRBV19	NA	TGTGCCAGTAGTGGACCCAGGGGTTACGAGCAGTACTTC	CASSGPRGYEQYF
NA	TRBJ2-1	TRBV9	NA	TGTGCCAGCAGCGGGGGGGACTACAATGAGCAGTTCTTC	CASSGGDYNEQFF
NA	TRBJ1-1	TRBV30	TRBD1	TGTGCCTGGAGTGGATATGACAGGGTGAGAGCTTTCTTT	CAWSGYDRVRAFF
once	TRBJ1-1	TRBV5-1	NA	TGCGCCAGCAGCTTCCAGGGTTGGGAGAACACTGAAGCTTTCTTT	CASSFQGWENTEAFF
once	TRBJ2-7	TRBV7-2	TRBD1	TGTGCCAGCAGCTTAGACAGGGGGCGAGACGAGCAGTACTTC	CASSLDRGRDEQYF
NA	TRBJ2-1	TRBV7-3	TRBD2	TGTGCCAGCAGCTTAAAGTTGGGGCTAGCGGGGGGGAATGAGCAGTTCTTC	CASSLKLGLAGGNEQFF
NA	TRBJ2-3	TRBV6-6	TRBD2	TGTGCCAGCAGGTCTCCGGCGGGGGGGCTAACAGATACGCAGTATTTT	CASRSPAGGLTDTQYF
NA	TRBJ2-7	TRBV13	TRBD2	TGTGCCAGCAGCTTAGGGACTAGCGGAGCCTACGAGCAGTACTTC	CASSLGTSGAYEQYF
NA	TRBJ2-3	TRBV7-2	NA	TGTGCCAGCAGCTTAGCGAAGTGGAGTAGCACAGATACGCAGTATTTT	CASSLAKWSSTDTQYF
NA	TRBJ2-7	TRBV5-6	TRBD2	TGTGCCAGCAGCTTGGAGTGGGCTAGCGGGCCGAGCTCCTACGAGCAGTACTTC	CASSLEWASGPSSYEQYF